Listed below are T cell receptor beta chains from one sample, sequenced in a study of Ad26.COV2.S vaccination and SARS-CoV-2 variants. The protocol was immunoSEQ multiplex PCR, while the TCRdb copy is restricted to in-frame clones and leaves out a portion. The sample carries some 390,000 clones, roughly nine tenths recorded once. The material was peripheral blood, obtained in a trial of Ad26.COV2.S vaccine versus placebo. The receptor set was obtained from a person between 18 and 65 years old who received the Ad26.COV2.S COVID-19 vaccine or a placebo. CDR3s include the opening cysteine and the closing phenylalanine or tryptophan. The D gene is left open where the match is weak. Expanded clones are given a class, and other clones once, few, many or no size at all.

TRBD1,TRBV7-9,TRBJ2-1,-,TGTGCCAGCAGCGGACAGGACAATGAGCAGTTCTTC,CASSGQDNEQFF
TRBD2,TRBV6-1,TRBJ2-7,-,TGTGCCAGCAGTGAAGCCTTCCGCGGGGGGGCGAACGAGCAGTACTTC,CASSEAFRGGANEQYF
-,TRBV18,TRBJ1-1,-,TGTGCCAGCTCACCTTCGGACAGCAGGGGCACTGAAGCTTTCTTT,CASSPSDSRGTEAFF
-,TRBV10-3,TRBJ2-5,-,TGTGCCATCGGGAAGGAACGGACCCAAGAGACCCAGTACTTC,CAIGKERTQETQYF
-,TRBV10-1,TRBJ2-3,-,TGCGCCAGCAGTGAGTCGACTGGCGGGCCCCCCGAGGGAGATACGCAGTATTTT,CASSESTGGPPEGDTQYF
-,TRBV7-6,TRBJ1-1,-,TGTGCCAGCACGCAACGCGGGGGTGACACTGAAGCTTTCTTT,CASTQRGGDTEAFF
TRBD1,TRBV6-1,TRBJ1-5,few,TGTGCCAGCAGTGAAAGAGGGACAGACCTCTATAGCAATCAGCCCCAGCATTTT,CASSERGTDLYSNQPQHF
-,TRBV6-5,TRBJ2-2,-,TGTGCCAGCAGTACCTATGAGGGGGGGACCGGGGAGCTGTTTTTT,CASSTYEGGTGELFF
TRBD1,TRBV30,TRBJ2-3,-,TGTGCCTGGAGTAACAGGGGGGATACGCAGTATTTT,CAWSNRGDTQYF
-,TRBV5-1,TRBJ1-1,-,TGCGCCAGCAGCGAAGGGCAGGGTGGGACTGAAGCTTTCTTT,CASSEGQGGTEAFF
-,TRBV5-6,TRBJ2-5,-,TGTGCCAGCAGCTTGGCCGGGGGAACAGAGACCCAGTACTTC,CASSLAGGTETQYF
-,TRBV5-1,TRBJ2-5,-,TGCGCCAGCAGCTTGCAGGGACCTGAGACCCAGTACTTC,CASSLQGPETQYF
-,TRBV6-5,TRBJ2-2,-,TGTGCCAGCACCAAGACCGGGGAGCTGTTTTTT,CASTKTGELFF
TRBD2,TRBV7-8,TRBJ2-2,few,TGTGCCAGCAGCGGACAGGGACTAGCGAGTACCGGGGAGCTGTTTTTT,CASSGQGLASTGELFF
-,TRBV5-5,TRBJ2-3,-,TGTGCCAGCAGCTCCAGCAGAGATACGCAGTATTTT,CASSSSRDTQYF
-,TRBV2,TRBJ2-3,-,TGTGCCAGCACCTTTAGGGAGGGGGGGCCCGCAGATACGCAGTATTTT,CASTFREGGPADTQYF
TRBD1,TRBV7-8,TRBJ1-3,-,TGTGCCAGCAGCCAGGGACAGGGCGCTTCTGGAAACACCATATATTTT,CASSQGQGASGNTIYF
-,TRBV27,TRBJ2-7,-,TGTGCCAGCAGTCCAGGGATAGGGGGCTACGAGCAGTACTTC,CASSPGIGGYEQYF
TRBD1,TRBV6-2/TRBV6-3,TRBJ1-1,-,TGTGCCAGCAGTCGGGACAGCTATAATGAAGCTTTCTTT,CASSRDSYNEAFF
TRBD1,TRBV27,TRBJ1-5,-,TGTGCCAGCAGCCCAAGGGACAGGGGTCCCTATAGCAATCAGCCCCAGCATTTT,CASSPRDRGPYSNQPQHF
TRBD2,TRBV7-8,TRBJ2-5,-,TGTGCCAGCACGGCTAGCGGGCTCCAAGAGACCCAGTACTTC,CASTASGLQETQYF
-,TRBV5-5,TRBJ1-2,-,TGTGCCAGCAGCTGGCTGGGGGGAGGCTATGGCTACACCTTC,CASSWLGGGYGYTF
-,TRBV5-4,TRBJ2-2,-,TGTGCCAGCAGCTTGTGGGGTGGGGCCGGGGAGCTGTTTTTT,CASSLWGGAGELFF
-,TRBV12-3/TRBV12-4,TRBJ2-3,few,TGTGCCAGCAGTCCCGGAACAGATACGCAGTATTTT,CASSPGTDTQYF
-,TRBV18,TRBJ1-4,-,TGTGCCAGCTCACCCTCAGTTAGTGGAGGCGAAAAACTGTTTTTT,CASSPSVSGGEKLFF
-,TRBV6-1,TRBJ2-7,once,TGTGCCAGCAGTGAAGCGGCTTCCGGGCCGCTCGAGCAGTACTTC,CASSEAASGPLEQYF
-,TRBV13,TRBJ1-6,-,TGTGCCAGCAGCTACCGGGGGGAGGGTCCACCCCTCCACTTT,CASSYRGEGPPLHF
-,TRBV7-9,TRBJ2-7,-,TGTGCCAGCAGCTTAGGGTTGGGTGGCCACGAGCAGTACTTC,CASSLGLGGHEQYF
TRBD1,TRBV10-3,TRBJ1-2,once,TGTGCCATCAGTAATCCAGGGGGATCCTATGGCTACACCTTC,CAISNPGGSYGYTF
-,TRBV5-4,TRBJ2-3,once,TGTGCCAGCAGCTTTGGAGGAGTCACAGATACGCAGTATTTT,CASSFGGVTDTQYF
-,TRBV7-2,TRBJ1-6,few,TGTGCCAGCAGCTTAGCTCGCGGGGGAGGCTCCTATAATTCACCCCTCCACTTT,CASSLARGGGSYNSPLHF
-,TRBV7-2,TRBJ2-7,-,TGTGCCAGCAGCTTGGGACGGTCCGAGCAGTACTTC,CASSLGRSEQYF
TRBD1,TRBV11-2,TRBJ2-7,-,TGTGCCAGCAGCTCCTCGACAGGGGGCTACGAGCAGTACTTC,CASSSSTGGYEQYF
-,TRBV6-5,TRBJ1-2,-,TGTGCCAGCAGGAGGGCGGCGGGATCGGACTATGGCTACACCTTC,CASRRAAGSDYGYTF
TRBD2,TRBV11-3,TRBJ2-3,-,TGTGCCAGCAGCTTATCTAGCGGGGATACGCAGTATTTT,CASSLSSGDTQYF
-,TRBV18,TRBJ2-7,-,TGTGCCAGCTCACGGGGAGGGGGTAACTACGAGCAGTACTTC,CASSRGGGNYEQYF
-,TRBV6-5,TRBJ1-1,-,TGTGCCAGCGGGAAAACCATGAACACTGAAGCTTTCTTT,CASGKTMNTEAFF
TRBD2,TRBV5-4,TRBJ2-2,-,TGTGCCAGCAGCTTGGCCAGGGGACTAGCCCCCGGGGAGCTGTTTTTT,CASSLARGLAPGELFF
TRBD2,TRBV11-2,TRBJ2-2,-,TGTGCCAGCACCTCATGGGGGGGGACCGGGGAGCTGTTTTTT,CASTSWGGTGELFF
TRBD2,TRBV11-2,TRBJ2-1,-,TGTGCCAGCAGCTTAGGTCTAGCGGGTAAACCCGCTGAGCAGTTCTTC,CASSLGLAGKPAEQFF
-,TRBV18,TRBJ1-5,-,TGTGCCAGCTCACCAACAGGTAATAGCAATCAGCCCCAGCATTTT,CASSPTGNSNQPQHF
-,TRBV2,TRBJ1-2,-,TGTGCCAGCCGTACGGACGGAGGAGACTATGGCTACACCTTC,CASRTDGGDYGYTF
-,TRBV5-8,TRBJ2-2,-,TGTGCCAGCAGCCGGAGGAGCTGGGGCACCGGGGAGCTGTTTTTT,CASSRRSWGTGELFF
TRBD2,TRBV12-5,TRBJ2-3,-,TGTGCTAGTGGTTTGGGAATCCGGGGACTAGGCGGGCAGGATACGCAGTATTTT,CASGLGIRGLGGQDTQYF
-,TRBV6-2/TRBV6-3,TRBJ1-2,-,TGTGCCAGCAGTTACTCGAACGTGGCAGGTGGTTTCGGCTACACCTTC,CASSYSNVAGGFGYTF